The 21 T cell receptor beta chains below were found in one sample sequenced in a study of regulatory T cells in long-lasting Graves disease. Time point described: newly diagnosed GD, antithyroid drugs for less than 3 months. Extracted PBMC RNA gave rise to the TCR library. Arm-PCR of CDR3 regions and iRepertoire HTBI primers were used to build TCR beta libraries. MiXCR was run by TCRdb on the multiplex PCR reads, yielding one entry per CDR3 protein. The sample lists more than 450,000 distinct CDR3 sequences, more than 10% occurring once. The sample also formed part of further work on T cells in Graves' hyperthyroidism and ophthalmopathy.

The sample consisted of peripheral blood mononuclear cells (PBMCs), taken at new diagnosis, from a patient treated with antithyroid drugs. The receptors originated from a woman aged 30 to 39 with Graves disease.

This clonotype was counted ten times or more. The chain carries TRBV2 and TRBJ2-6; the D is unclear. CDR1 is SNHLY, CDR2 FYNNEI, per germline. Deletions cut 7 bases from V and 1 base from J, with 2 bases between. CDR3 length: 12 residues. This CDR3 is CASKSGANVLTF. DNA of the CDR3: TGTGCCAGCAAATCTGGGGCCAACGTCCTGACTTTC.

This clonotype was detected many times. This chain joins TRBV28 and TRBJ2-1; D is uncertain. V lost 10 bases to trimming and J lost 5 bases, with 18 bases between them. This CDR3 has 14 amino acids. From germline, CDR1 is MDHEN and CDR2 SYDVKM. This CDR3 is CAIVPKFSHNEQFF. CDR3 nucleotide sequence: TGTGCCATCGTTCCTAAATTCTCACACAATGAGCAGTTCTTC.

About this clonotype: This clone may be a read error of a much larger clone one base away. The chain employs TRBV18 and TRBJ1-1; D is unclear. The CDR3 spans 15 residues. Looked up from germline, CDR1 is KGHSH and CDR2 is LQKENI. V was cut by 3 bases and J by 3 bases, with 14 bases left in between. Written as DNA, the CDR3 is TGTGCCAGCTCACCGTTGGAAGGGTCGGACACTGAAGCTTTCTTT. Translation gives CASSPLEGSDTEAFF.

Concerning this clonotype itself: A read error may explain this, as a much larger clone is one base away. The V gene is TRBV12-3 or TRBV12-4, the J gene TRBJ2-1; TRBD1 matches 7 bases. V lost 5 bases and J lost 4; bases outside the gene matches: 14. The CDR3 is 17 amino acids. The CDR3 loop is CASSDGAKGQPYNEQFF. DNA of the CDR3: TGTGCCAGCAGTGATGGGGCAAAGGGACAGCCTTACAATGAGCAGTTCTTC.

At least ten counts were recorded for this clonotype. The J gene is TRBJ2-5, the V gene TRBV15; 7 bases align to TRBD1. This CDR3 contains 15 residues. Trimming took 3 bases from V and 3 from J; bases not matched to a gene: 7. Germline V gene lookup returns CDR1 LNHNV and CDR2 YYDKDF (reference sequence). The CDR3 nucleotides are TGTGCCACCAGCAGGGCGACAGGGCGCGAAGAGACCCAGTACTTC. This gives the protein CATSRATGREETQYF.

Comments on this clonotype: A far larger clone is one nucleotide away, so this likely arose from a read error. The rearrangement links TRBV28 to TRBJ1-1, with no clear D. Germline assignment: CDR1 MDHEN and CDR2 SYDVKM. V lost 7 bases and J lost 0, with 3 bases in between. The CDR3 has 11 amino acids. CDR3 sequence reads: CASTMNTEAFF. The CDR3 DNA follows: TGTGCCAGCACCATGAACACTGAAGCTTTCTTT.

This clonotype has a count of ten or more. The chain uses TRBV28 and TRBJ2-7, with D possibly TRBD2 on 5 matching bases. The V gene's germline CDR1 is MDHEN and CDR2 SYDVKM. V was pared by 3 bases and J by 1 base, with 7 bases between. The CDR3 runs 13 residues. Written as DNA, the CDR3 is TGTGCCAGCAGTTTCAGCGGATCCTACGAGCAGTACTTC. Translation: CASSFSGSYEQYF.

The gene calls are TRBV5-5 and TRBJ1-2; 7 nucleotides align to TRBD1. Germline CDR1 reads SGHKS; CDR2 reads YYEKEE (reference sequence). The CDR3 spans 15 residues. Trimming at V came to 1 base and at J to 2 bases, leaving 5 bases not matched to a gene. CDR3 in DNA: TGTGCCAGCAGCTTGACAGGGGATATCAACTATGGCTACACCTTC. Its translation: CASSLTGDINYGYTF. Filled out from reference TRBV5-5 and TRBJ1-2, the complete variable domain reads DAGVTQSPTHLIKTRGQQVTLRCSPISGHKSVSWYQQVLGQGPQFIFQYYEKEERGRGNFPDRFSARQFPNYSSELNVNALLLGDSALYLCASSLTGDINYGYTFGSGTRLTVV.

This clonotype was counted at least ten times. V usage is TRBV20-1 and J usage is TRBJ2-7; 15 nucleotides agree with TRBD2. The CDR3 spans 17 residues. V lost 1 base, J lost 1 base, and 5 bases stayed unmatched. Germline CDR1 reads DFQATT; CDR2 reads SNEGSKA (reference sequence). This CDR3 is CSARVTGTSGGSYEQYF. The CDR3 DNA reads TGCAGTGCTAGAGTTACCGGGACTAGCGGGGGGTCCTACGAGCAGTACTTC.

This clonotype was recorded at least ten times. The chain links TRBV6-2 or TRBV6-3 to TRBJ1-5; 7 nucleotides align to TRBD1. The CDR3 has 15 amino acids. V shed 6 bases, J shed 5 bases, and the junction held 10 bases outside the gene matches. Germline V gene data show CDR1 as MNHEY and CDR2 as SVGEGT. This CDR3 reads CASRLTGMGDQPQHF. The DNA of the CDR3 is TGTGCCAGCAGGCTGACAGGGATGGGCGATCAGCCCCAGCATTTT.

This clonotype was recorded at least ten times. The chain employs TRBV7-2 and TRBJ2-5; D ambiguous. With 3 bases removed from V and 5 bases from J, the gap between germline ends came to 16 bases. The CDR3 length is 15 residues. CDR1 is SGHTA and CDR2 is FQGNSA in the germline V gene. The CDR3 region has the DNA TGTGCCAGCAGCTTGATCCGACTCTTTACGGAGACCCAGTACTTC. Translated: CASSLIRLFTETQYF.

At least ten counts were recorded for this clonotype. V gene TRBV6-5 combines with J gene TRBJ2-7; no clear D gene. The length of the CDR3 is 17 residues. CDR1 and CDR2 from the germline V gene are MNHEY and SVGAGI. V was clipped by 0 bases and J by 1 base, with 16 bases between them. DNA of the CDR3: TGTGCCAGCAGTTACTCGCCCAAGAAAGAAGGTTCCTACGAGCAGTACTTC. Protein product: CASSYSPKKEGSYEQYF.

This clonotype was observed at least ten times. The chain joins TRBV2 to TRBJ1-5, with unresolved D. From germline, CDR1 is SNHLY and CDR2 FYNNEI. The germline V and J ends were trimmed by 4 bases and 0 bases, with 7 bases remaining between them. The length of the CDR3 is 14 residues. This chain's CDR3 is CASSVRDSNQPQHF. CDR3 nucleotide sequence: TGTGCCAGCAGTGTAAGGGATAGCAATCAGCCCCAGCATTTT.

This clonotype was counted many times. DNA of the CDR3: TGTGCCAGCAGTCGGAATAGCAATCAGCCCCAGCATTTT. It translates to CASSRNSNQPQHF. V and J are TRBV6-2 or TRBV6-3 and TRBJ1-5; D is ambiguous. CDR1 and CDR2 from the germline V gene are MNHEY and SVGEGT. V lost 5 bases, J lost 0 bases, and 5 bases lay in between. There are 13 residues in the CDR3.

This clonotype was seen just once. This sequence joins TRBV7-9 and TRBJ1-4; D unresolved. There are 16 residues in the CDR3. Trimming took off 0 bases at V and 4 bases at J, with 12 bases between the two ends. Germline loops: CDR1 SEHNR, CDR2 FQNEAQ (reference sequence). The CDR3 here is CASSLAFGFFNEKLFF. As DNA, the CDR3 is TGTGCCAGCAGCTTAGCGTTCGGGTTCTTTAATGAAAAACTGTTTTTT.

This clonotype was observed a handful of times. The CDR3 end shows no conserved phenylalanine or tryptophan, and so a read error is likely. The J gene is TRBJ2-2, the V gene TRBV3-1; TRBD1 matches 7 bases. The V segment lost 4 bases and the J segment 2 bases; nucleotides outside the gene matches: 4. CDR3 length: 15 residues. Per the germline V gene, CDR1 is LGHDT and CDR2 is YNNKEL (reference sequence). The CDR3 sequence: CASSPRDRNTGELFS. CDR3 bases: TGTGCCAGCAGCCCTCGGGACAGAAACACCGGGGAGCTGTTTTCT.

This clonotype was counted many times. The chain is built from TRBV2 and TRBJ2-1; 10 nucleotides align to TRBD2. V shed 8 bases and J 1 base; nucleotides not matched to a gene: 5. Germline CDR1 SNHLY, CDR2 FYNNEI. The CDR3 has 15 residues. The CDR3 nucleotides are TGTGCCAGCGCCGCACTAGCGGGATCCTACAATGAGCAGTTCTTC. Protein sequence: CASAALAGSYNEQFF.

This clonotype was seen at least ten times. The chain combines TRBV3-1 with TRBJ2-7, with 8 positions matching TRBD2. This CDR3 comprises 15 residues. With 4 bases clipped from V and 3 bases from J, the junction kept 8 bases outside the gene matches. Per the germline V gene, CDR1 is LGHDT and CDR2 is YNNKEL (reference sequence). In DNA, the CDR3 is TGTGCCAGCAGCCCGACGAGCGGGAGTCTCTACGAGCAGTACTTC. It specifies CASSPTSGSLYEQYF.

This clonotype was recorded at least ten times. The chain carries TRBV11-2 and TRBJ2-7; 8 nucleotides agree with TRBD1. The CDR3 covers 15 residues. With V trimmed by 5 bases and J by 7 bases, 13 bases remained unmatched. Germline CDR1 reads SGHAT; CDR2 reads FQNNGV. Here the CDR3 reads CASSNPGQEWGEQYF. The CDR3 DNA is TGTGCCAGCAGCAATCCGGGACAGGAATGGGGAGAGCAGTACTTC. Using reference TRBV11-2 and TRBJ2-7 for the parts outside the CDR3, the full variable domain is EAGVAQSPRYKIIEKRQSVAFWCNPISGHATLYWYQQILGQGPKLLIQFQNNGVVDDSQLPKDRFSAERLKGVDSTLKIQPAKLEDSAVYLCASSNPGQEWGEQYFGPGTRLTVT.

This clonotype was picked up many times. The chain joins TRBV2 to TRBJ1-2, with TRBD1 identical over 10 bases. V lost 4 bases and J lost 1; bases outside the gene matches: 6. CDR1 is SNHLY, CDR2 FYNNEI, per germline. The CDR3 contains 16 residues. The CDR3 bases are TGTGCCAGCAGTGCCGGGACAGGGGATATTAACTATGGCTACACCTTC. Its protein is CASSAGTGDINYGYTF.

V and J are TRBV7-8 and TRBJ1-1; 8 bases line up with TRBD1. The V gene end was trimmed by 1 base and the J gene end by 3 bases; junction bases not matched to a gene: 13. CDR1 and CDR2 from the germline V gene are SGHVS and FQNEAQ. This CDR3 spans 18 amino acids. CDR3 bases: TGTGCCAGCAGCTTAGTTAGGACAGGGTTTGGGGTTGACACTGAAGCTTTCTTT. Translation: CASSLVRTGFGVDTEAFF. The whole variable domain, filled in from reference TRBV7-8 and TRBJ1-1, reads GAGVSQSPRYKVAKRGQDVALRCDPISGHVSLFWYQQALGQGPEFLTYFQNEAQLDKSGLPSDRFFAERPEGSVSTLKIQRTQQEDSAVYLCASSLVRTGFGVDTEAFFGQGTRLTVV.